These T cell receptor beta chains were read from a single sample in a study of cytomegalovirus exposure and HLA in healthy donors. Sequencing used immunoSEQ multiplex PCR; TCRdb keeps in-frame clones, though not all of them. Of roughly 170,000 clones in the sample, about 79% are singletons; the top ten hold around 1.2%. The sample consisted of PBMCs. Receptor source: a girl aged 2 to 9 in good health and CMV-seropositive. Each CDR3 is given with its conserved first and last residue. The D gene is left open where the match is weak. Clone sizes are given selectively: once, few, many, or a class where the clone is expanded.

V	J	size	D	CDR3	DNA
TRBV9	TRBJ1-5	-	TRBD1	CASSTTGGDQPQHF	TGTGCCAGCAGCACGACAGGGGGCGATCAGCCCCAGCATTTT
TRBV4-1	TRBJ1-2	-	TRBD1	CASSQDTGRGYGYTF	TGCGCCAGCAGCCAAGATACCGGCAGGGGGTACGGCTACACCTTC
TRBV5-1	TRBJ2-5	-	TRBD1	CASSLAGTDQETQYF	TGCGCCAGCAGCTTGGCCGGGACAGACCAAGAGACCCAGTACTTC
TRBV28	TRBJ1-2	-	TRBD1	CASSQGQGDYGYTF	TGTGCCAGCAGCCAGGGACAGGGTGACTATGGCTACACCTTC
TRBV11-2	TRBJ2-7	-	TRBD1	CASSPPGTGASYEQYF	TGTGCCAGCAGCCCCCCGGGGACAGGGGCTTCCTACGAGCAGTACTTC
TRBV19	TRBJ2-2	-	-	CASSNNRVGTGELFF	TGTGCCAGTAGTAACAACAGGGTCGGAACCGGGGAGCTGTTTTTT
TRBV5-1	TRBJ2-3	-	TRBD2	CASSLGTTAGGADTQYF	TGCGCCAGCAGCTTGGGTACAACAGCGGGAGGGGCGGATACGCAGTATTTT
TRBV19	TRBJ2-1	-	TRBD2	CASSRATSGTTGEQFF	TGTGCCAGTAGTCGGGCGACTAGCGGGACCACAGGTGAGCAGTTCTTC
TRBV6-1	TRBJ2-1	-	-	CASSEPPLQVF	TGTGCCAGCAGTGAACCACCCCTTCAGGTCTTC
TRBV28	TRBJ1-5	few	-	CASSLWGGYSNQPQHF	TGTGCCAGCAGTTTGTGGGGCGGCTATAGCAATCAGCCCCAGCATTTT
TRBV19	TRBJ1-1	-	-	CASSMRGGSGVAEAFF	TGTGCCAGTAGTATGAGGGGGGGCAGCGGAGTCGCTGAAGCTTTCTTT
TRBV2	TRBJ1-2	-	-	CASIPGGTYGYTF	TGTGCCAGCATCCCTGGGGGGACTTATGGCTACACCTTC
TRBV28	TRBJ2-7	-	-	CASSELYEQYF	TGTGCCAGCAGCGAACTCTACGAGCAGTACTTC
TRBV6-5	TRBJ2-3	-	TRBD1	CASSLRTGFDTQYF	TGTGCCAGCAGTCTAAGGACAGGGTTCGATACGCAGTATTTT
TRBV7-8	TRBJ1-1	-	-	CASSLRGSSNTEAFF	TGTGCCAGCAGCTTAAGGGGATCCTCTAACACTGAAGCTTTCTTT
TRBV13	TRBJ2-7	-	TRBD1	CASELTGTGGTYEQYF	TGTGCCAGCGAACTTACCGGGACAGGGGGCACCTACGAGCAGTACTTC
TRBV2	TRBJ2-6	-	-	CASILRSYAPSGANVLTF	TGTGCCAGCATCCTCAGGTCCTACGCTCCATCGGGGGCCAACGTCCTGACTTTC
TRBV10-3	TRBJ2-7	-	TRBD1	CAISTQGAYEQYF	TGTGCCATCAGTACTCAGGGGGCCTACGAGCAGTACTTC
TRBV6-6	TRBJ1-2	-	TRBD1	CASSHYRGPNYGYTF	TGTGCCAGCAGTCACTACAGGGGACCTAACTATGGCTACACCTTC
TRBV7-8	TRBJ2-7	once	TRBD2	CASSTPTSPSYEQYF	TGTGCCAGCAGCACGCCGACTAGCCCCTCCTACGAGCAGTACTTC
TRBV13	TRBJ2-2	-	-	CASSRRTVDTGELFF	TGTGCCAGCAGCCGGAGGACGGTCGACACCGGGGAGCTGTTTTTT
TRBV10-2	TRBJ1-6	once	TRBD1	CASSPGGRNSPLHF	TGCGCCAGCAGCCCAGGGGGCCGTAATTCACCCCTCCACTTT
TRBV30	TRBJ2-1	-	-	CAWVTGDSYNEQFF	TGTGCCTGGGTGACGGGGGACTCCTACAATGAGCAGTTCTTC
TRBV9	TRBJ1-2	once	-	CASSGTGPYGYTF	TGTGCCAGCAGCGGAACAGGACCCTATGGCTACACCTTC
TRBV28	TRBJ2-7	once	-	CASSPRQFSLSYEQYF	TGTGCCAGCAGTCCCCGACAGTTTTCTCTCTCCTACGAGCAGTACTTC
TRBV13	TRBJ2-2	once	TRBD2	CASSSASGRWTGELFF	TGTGCCAGCAGCTCCGCTAGCGGGAGGTGGACCGGGGAGCTGTTTTTT
TRBV2	TRBJ1-1	-	TRBD1	CATFSIGQGGTEAFF	TGTGCCACCTTTTCGATTGGACAGGGAGGCACTGAAGCTTTCTTT
TRBV28	TRBJ1-2	few	-	CASSPPRQLNYGYTF	TGTGCCAGCAGTCCACCCCGACAACTTAACTATGGCTACACCTTC
TRBV19	TRBJ1-6	-	-	CASSIPGLNSPLHF	TGTGCCAGTAGTATTCCAGGACTAAATTCACCCCTCCACTTT
TRBV5-6	TRBJ2-1	-	-	CASSLGGSTYNEQFF	TGTGCCAGCAGCTTGGGAGGGAGCACCTACAATGAGCAGTTCTTC
TRBV15	TRBJ1-4	few	-	CATSRRLGRSANEKLFF	TGTGCCACCAGCAGACGCCTGGGGAGGTCAGCTAATGAAAAACTGTTTTTT